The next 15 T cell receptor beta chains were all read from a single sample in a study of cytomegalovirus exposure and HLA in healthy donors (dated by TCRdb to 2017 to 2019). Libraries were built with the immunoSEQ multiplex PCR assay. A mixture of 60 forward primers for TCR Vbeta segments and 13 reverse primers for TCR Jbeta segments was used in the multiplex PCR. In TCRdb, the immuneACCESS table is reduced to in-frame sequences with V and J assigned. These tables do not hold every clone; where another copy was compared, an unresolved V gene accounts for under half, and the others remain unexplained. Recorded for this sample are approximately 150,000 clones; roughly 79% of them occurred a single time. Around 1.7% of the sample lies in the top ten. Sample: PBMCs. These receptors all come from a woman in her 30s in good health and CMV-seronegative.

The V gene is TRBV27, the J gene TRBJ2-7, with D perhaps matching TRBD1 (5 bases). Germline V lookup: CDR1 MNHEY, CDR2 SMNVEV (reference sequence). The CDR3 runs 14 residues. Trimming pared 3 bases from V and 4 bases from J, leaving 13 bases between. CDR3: CASSLETEGYEQYF. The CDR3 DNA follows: TGTGCCAGCAGTTTGGAGACAGAAGGTTACGAGCAGTACTTC.

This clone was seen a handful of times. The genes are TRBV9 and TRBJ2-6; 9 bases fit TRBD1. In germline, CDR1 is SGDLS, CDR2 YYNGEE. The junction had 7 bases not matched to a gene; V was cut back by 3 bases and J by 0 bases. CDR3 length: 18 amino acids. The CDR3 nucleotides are TGTGCCAGCAGCGAACGGACAGGGGCCGGCTCTGGGGCCAACGTCCTGACTTTC. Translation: CASSERTGAGSGANVLTF.

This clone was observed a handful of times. The CDR3 coding sequence is TGTGCCAGCAGCCAATCCTTGGGGACTAGCGGGGGAAACATTCAGTACTTC. This translates into CASSQSLGTSGGNIQYF. This rearrangement joins TRBV4-2 to TRBJ2-4, with TRBD2 identical over 14 bases. Germline trimming cut 2 bases from V and 6 bases from J; bases unmatched to any gene: 6. Per germline, CDR1 LGHNA and CDR2 YNFKEQ. The CDR3 has 17 residues.

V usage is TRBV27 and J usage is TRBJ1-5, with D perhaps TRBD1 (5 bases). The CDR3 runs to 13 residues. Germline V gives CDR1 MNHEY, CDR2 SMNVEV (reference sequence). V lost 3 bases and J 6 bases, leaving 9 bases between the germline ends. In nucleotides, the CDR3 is TGTGCCAGCAGTTTGTGGGGCGGTCAGCCCCAGCATTTT. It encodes CASSLWGGQPQHF.

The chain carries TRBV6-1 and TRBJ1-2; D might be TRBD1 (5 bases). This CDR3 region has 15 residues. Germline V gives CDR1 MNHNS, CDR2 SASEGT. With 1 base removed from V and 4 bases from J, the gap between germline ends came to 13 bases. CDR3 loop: CASSEGGGGGYGYTF. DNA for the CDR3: TGTGCCAGCAGTGAAGGGGGAGGCGGGGGCTATGGCTACACCTTC.

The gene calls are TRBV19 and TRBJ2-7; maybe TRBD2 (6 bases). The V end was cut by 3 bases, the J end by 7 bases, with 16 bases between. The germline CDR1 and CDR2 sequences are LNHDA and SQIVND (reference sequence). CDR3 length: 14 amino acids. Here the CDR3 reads CASSIAGPLREQYF. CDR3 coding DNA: TGTGCCAGTAGTATTGCGGGGCCGCTACGGGAGCAGTACTTC.

The CDR3 region is CASRLTGGGADTQYF. The CDR3 DNA sequence: TGTGCCAGCCGACTTACGGGAGGGGGGGCAGATACGCAGTATTTT. The V and J genes are TRBV27 and TRBJ2-3, with 8 bases lining up with TRBD2. The CDR3 length is 15 residues. V was pared by 8 bases and J by 4 bases, with 11 bases of the junction left unmatched. Germline CDR1 is MNHEY and CDR2 is SMNVEV (reference sequence).

CDR3 amino acids: CASSPTGLSTDTQYF. The CDR3, as DNA: TGTGCCAGTTCCCCTACAGGGTTGAGTACAGATACGCAGTATTTT. This chain uses TRBV28 with TRBJ2-3; a possible D gene is TRBD1 (6 bases). The CDR3 runs 15 residues. V was trimmed by 9 bases and J by 3 bases, leaving 19 bases between them. Germline CDR1 is MDHEN and CDR2 is SYDVKM.

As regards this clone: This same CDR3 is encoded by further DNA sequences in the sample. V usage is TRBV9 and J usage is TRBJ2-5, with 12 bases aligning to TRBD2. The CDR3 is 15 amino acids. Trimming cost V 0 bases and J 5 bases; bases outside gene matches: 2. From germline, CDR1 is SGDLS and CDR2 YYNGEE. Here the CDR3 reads CASSVETSGGETQYF. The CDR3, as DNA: TGTGCCAGCAGCGTAGAGACTAGCGGGGGTGAGACCCAGTACTTC.

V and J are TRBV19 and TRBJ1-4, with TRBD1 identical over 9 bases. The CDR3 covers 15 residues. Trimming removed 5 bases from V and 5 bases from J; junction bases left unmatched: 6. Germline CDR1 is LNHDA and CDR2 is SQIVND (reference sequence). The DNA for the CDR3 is TGTGCCAGTAGTGATTCCGGGACAGGGAATGAAAAACTGTTTTTT. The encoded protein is CASSDSGTGNEKLFF.

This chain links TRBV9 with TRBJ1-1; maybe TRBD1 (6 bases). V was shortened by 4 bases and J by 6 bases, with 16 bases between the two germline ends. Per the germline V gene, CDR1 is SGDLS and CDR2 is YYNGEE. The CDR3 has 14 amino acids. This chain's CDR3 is CASSQRGGRAEAFF. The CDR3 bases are TGTGCCAGCAGCCAAAGAGGGGGTCGGGCTGAAGCTTTCTTT.

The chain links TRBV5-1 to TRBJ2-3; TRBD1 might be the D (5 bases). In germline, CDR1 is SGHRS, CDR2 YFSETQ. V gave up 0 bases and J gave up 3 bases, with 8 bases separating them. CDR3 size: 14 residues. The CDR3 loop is CASSLVAGTDTQYF. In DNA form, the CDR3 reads TGCGCCAGCAGCTTGGTGGCAGGGACAGATACGCAGTATTTT.

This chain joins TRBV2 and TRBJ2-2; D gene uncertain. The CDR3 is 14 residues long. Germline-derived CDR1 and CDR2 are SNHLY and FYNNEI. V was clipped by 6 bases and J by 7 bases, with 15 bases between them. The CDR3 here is CASRPSSLGGELFF. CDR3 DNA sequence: TGTGCCAGCAGGCCATCCTCACTCGGCGGGGAGCTGTTTTTT. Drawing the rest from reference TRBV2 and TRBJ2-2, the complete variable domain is EPEVTQTPSHQVTQMGQEVILRCVPISNHLYFYWYRQILGQKVEFLVSFYNNEISEKSEIFDDQFSVERPDGSNFTLKIRSTKLEDSAMYFCASRPSSLGGELFFGEGSRLTVL.

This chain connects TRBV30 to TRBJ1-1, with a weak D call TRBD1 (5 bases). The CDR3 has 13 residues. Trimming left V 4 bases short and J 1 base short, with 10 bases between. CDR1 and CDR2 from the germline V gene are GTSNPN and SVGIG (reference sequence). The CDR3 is CAWILGGNTEAFF. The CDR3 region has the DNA TGTGCCTGGATCCTCGGGGGGAACACTGAAGCTTTCTTT.

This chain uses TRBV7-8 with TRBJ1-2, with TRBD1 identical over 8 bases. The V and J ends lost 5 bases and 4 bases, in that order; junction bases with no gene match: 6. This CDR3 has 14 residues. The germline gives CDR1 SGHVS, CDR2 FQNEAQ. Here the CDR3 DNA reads TGTGCCAGCAGCCCAGGACAGGGTGGCTATGGCTACACCTTC. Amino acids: CASSPGQGGYGYTF.